Below, 31 T cell receptor beta chains from the same sample are listed, as sequenced in a study of T cell responses to AZD1222 COVID-19 vaccine. Using immunoSEQ multiplex PCR, the repertoire was profiled, and TCRdb retains in-frame clones only, with some absent. Of approximately 110,000 clones listed, around 89% are singletons. Sequenced material: peripheral blood, taken on day 0 of AZD1222 vaccination. These receptors all come from an adult in good health.

This clone was counted a single time. The chain joins TRBV7-8 to TRBJ2-1; 8 bases are a match to TRBD2. The CDR3 runs to 19 residues. CDR1 is SGHVS, CDR2 FQNEAQ, per germline. After removal of 5 bases from V and 0 bases from J, the junction contained 15 bases not matched to a gene. This CDR3 is CASSPRGSGTLSSYNEQFF. In nucleotides, the CDR3 is TGTGCCAGCAGCCCCCGGGGTAGCGGGACCCTAAGCTCCTACAATGAGCAGTTCTTC.

The chain links TRBV6-4 to TRBJ2-3; a weak D match, TRBD1 (6 bases). Germline lookup yields CDR1 MRHNA and CDR2 SNTAGT. V gave up 3 bases and J gave up 1 base, with 14 bases separating them. The CDR3 consists of 16 residues. Here the CDR3 DNA reads TGTGCCAGCAGTGATGCGGTGGGGGCTGGCACAGATACGCAGTATTTT. As protein: CASSDAVGAGTDTQYF.

V usage is TRBV28 and J usage is TRBJ1-1, with D unresolved. The CDR3 is 14 amino acids. Germline loops: CDR1 MDHEN, CDR2 SYDVKM. Trimming left V 4 bases short and J 1 base short, with 10 bases between. The CDR3 bases are TGTGCCAGCAGTTACCGCAATTGGAACACTGAAGCTTTCTTT. It translates to CASSYRNWNTEAFF.

This chain links TRBV6-5 with TRBJ1-5; no firm D call. This CDR3 is 13 amino acids long. Germline V lookup: CDR1 MNHEY, CDR2 SVGAGI. The V end was cut by 5 bases, the J end by 6 bases, with 11 bases between. CDR3 amino acids: CASSSGRGQPQHF. In DNA, the CDR3 is TGTGCCAGCAGTAGCGGACGTGGTCAGCCCCAGCATTTT.

The chain recombines TRBV30 with TRBJ1-6; TRBD1 matches 8 bases. CDR3 length: 15 residues. After removal of 2 bases from V and 9 bases from J, the junction contained 9 bases not matched to a gene. CDR1 is GTSNPN and CDR2 is SVGIG in the germline V gene (reference sequence). DNA for the CDR3: TGTGCCTGGAGTCCCTCAGACAGGGGTGGTTCACCCCTCCACTTT. Translating it yields CAWSPSDRGGSPLHF. The variable domain in full, with the rest retrieved from reference TRBV30 and TRBJ1-6, is SQTIHQWPATLVQPVGSPLSLECTVEGTSNPNLYWYRQAAGRGLQLLFYSVGIGQISSEVPQNLSASRPQDRQFILSSKKLLLSDSGFYLCAWSPSDRGGSPLHFGNGTRLTVT.

This chain links TRBV7-2 with TRBJ2-2; D assignment may be TRBD1 or TRBD2 (5 bases each). V was trimmed by 10 bases and J by 5 bases, leaving 17 bases between them. The germline V gene encodes CDR1 SGHTA and CDR2 FQGNSA. This CDR3 comprises 14 residues. The CDR3 DNA reads as TGTGCCACCACAGAGGGGCGATGGACCGGGGAGCTGTTTTTT. Encoded protein: CATTEGRWTGELFF.

The chain recombines TRBV28 with TRBJ2-7; 10 nucleotides line up with TRBD2. CDR1 and CDR2 from the germline V gene are MDHEN and SYDVKM. The CDR3 length is 15 residues. Trimming at V came to 4 bases and at J to 5 bases, leaving 8 bases not matched to a gene. DNA of the CDR3: TGTGCCAGCAGTTCCTGGGCTAGCGGGAGCCACGAGCAGTACTTC. As protein: CASSSWASGSHEQYF.

The chain links TRBV2 to TRBJ2-7, with 8 positions matching TRBD2. V trimming: 1 base; J trimming: 3 bases; junction bases outside the gene matches: 8. Per the germline V gene, CDR1 is SNHLY and CDR2 is FYNNEI. This CDR3 spans 16 amino acids. In DNA form, the CDR3 reads TGTGCCAGCAGTGAAGGCCATCGTCTAGCGGGCTACGAGCAGTACTTC. This encodes CASSEGHRLAGYEQYF.

As to this clone: At one end, the junction sequence differs from germline, possibly due to a read error. This rearrangement joins TRBV7-7 to TRBJ2-3, with 14 nucleotides matching TRBD2. Germline CDR1 SSHAT, CDR2 FNYEAQ (reference sequence). CDR3 length: 16 residues. The CDR3 spells CASSATSGGAGDTQYF. The CDR3 DNA sequence: TGTGCTAGCAGCGCGACTAGCGGGGGGGCTGGAGATACGCAGTATTTT.

The chain links TRBV9 to TRBJ2-5; weak D call: TRBD2 (5 bases). Trimming cost V 0 bases and J 7 bases, with 19 bases left between them. Per germline, CDR1 SGDLS and CDR2 YYNGEE. This CDR3 has 16 residues. CDR3 DNA: TGTGCCAGCAGCGTAGAGTGGAGCGGTCCCTTTAGGACCCAGTACTTC. Its translation is CASSVEWSGPFRTQYF.

This clone is a singleton in its sample. The chain employs TRBV5-1 and TRBJ1-5; D not certain. This CDR3 has 13 residues. Between the trimmed V and J ends, which lost 5 bases and 4 bases, there was a span of 10 bases. CDR1 and CDR2 from the germline V gene are SGHRS and YFSETQ. In DNA, the CDR3 is TGCGCCAGCAGTTTTACCTTAAATCAGCCCCAGCATTTT. Translation gives CASSFTLNQPQHF.

V gene TRBV28 combines with J gene TRBJ1-1, with 7 bases lining up with TRBD1. This CDR3 is built from 15 residues. V lost 6 bases and J lost 0; bases outside the gene matches: 7. Per the germline V gene, CDR1 is MDHEN and CDR2 is SYDVKM. The CDR3 region has the DNA TGTGCCAGCAGCCCCGCCGGGACAGTGAACACTGAAGCTTTCTTT. Its translation: CASSPAGTVNTEAFF.

The CDR3 nucleotides read TGTGCCAGCAGCCGACTAGCGGGGGACGGTAGCAATGAGCAGTTCTTC. It is translated as CASSRLAGDGSNEQFF. The chain is built from TRBV7-3 and TRBJ2-1; 12 bases line up with TRBD2. Germline CDR1 reads SGHTA; CDR2 reads FQGTGA. J was trimmed by 6 bases and V by 5 bases; bases with no gene match: 8. The CDR3 extends over 16 amino acids.

The chain links TRBV20-1 to TRBJ2-7; a possible D gene is TRBD1 (5 bases). Germline V lookup: CDR1 DFQATT, CDR2 SNEGSKA (reference sequence). Trimming removed 3 bases from V and 1 base from J, with 16 bases in between. There are 15 residues in the CDR3. The CDR3 spells CSASKGEVWSYEQYF. The CDR3 DNA reads as TGCAGTGCTAGTAAAGGGGAAGTGTGGTCCTACGAGCAGTACTTC.

The rearrangement links TRBV6-5 to TRBJ2-7, with D unresolved. This CDR3 region has 12 residues. Germline V gives CDR1 MNHEY, CDR2 SVGAGI. V lost 5 bases to trimming and J lost 7 bases, with 12 bases between them. The CDR3 is CASSPVLGEQYF. CDR3 nucleotide sequence: TGTGCCAGCAGTCCCGTCCTCGGGGAGCAGTACTTC.

This chain connects TRBV11-2 to TRBJ2-1, with TRBD2 matching 8 bases. CDR1 and CDR2 (germline): SGHAT, FQNNGV. The CDR3 length is 16 residues. Trimming at V came to 6 bases and at J to 4 bases, leaving 11 bases not matched to a gene. Written as DNA, the CDR3 is TGTGCCAGCAGTTATAGATTCGCGGGGGGTTACAATGAGCAGTTCTTC. It yields the protein CASSYRFAGGYNEQFF.

This chain uses TRBV7-6 with TRBJ2-3; D perhaps matches TRBD2 (5 bases). Germline CDR1 SGHVS, CDR2 FNYEAQ. Trimming left V 1 base short and J 4 bases short, with 15 bases between. The CDR3 covers 16 residues. The DNA of the CDR3 is TGTGCCAGCAGCTTAGATGTGGGAGCTGTTGCAGATACGCAGTATTTT. Translation: CASSLDVGAVADTQYF.

This clone has only a few counts. This sample includes further DNA sequences coding for the same CDR3. CDR3 bases: TGTGCCAGCAGCCAGGCAGGGGGTTCCTACAATGAGCAGTTCTTC. The encoded protein is CASSQAGGSYNEQFF. The genes are TRBV3-1 (or the pseudogene TRBV3-2) and TRBJ2-1, with 7 nucleotides matching TRBD1. CDR3 length: 15 residues. Losses at the gene ends were 3 bases for V and 1 base for J; bases not matched to a gene: 3. Germline lookup yields CDR1 LGHDT and CDR2 YNNKEL (reference sequence).

The chain combines TRBV9 with TRBJ1-2; no definite D call. CDR1 and CDR2 (germline): SGDLS, YYNGEE. The CDR3 extends over 12 amino acids. Deletions cut 0 bases from V and 7 bases from J, with 7 bases between. CDR3 loop: CASSVEKGGYTF. The CDR3 DNA sequence: TGTGCCAGCAGCGTAGAAAAGGGTGGCTACACCTTC. Full variable domain (remainder filled in from reference TRBV9 and TRBJ1-2): DSGVTQTPKHLITATGQRVTLRCSPRSGDLSVYWYQQSLDQGLQFLIQYYNGEERAKGNILERFSAQQFPDLHSELNLSSLELGDSALYFCASSVEKGGYTFGSGTRLTVV.

The chain combines TRBV9 with TRBJ2-7; 10 bases agree with TRBD1. J was trimmed by 7 bases and V by 6 bases; bases with no gene match: 7. This CDR3 spans 13 amino acids. CDR1 and CDR2 (germline): SGDLS, YYNGEE. CDR3 sequence: CASNRQGADEQYF. The CDR3 region has the DNA TGTGCCAGCAACCGACAGGGGGCGGATGAGCAGTACTTC. Full variable domain (outside the CDR3, taken from reference TRBV9 and TRBJ2-7): DSGVTQTPKHLITATGQRVTLRCSPRSGDLSVYWYQQSLDQGLQFLIQYYNGEERAKGNILERFSAQQFPDLHSELNLSSLELGDSALYFCASNRQGADEQYFGPGTRLTVT.

As for this clone: Germline and junction disagree at one end, which may indicate a read error. The rearrangement uses TRBV7-7 and TRBJ2-3; 9 bases match TRBD1. Germline lookup yields CDR1 SSHAT and CDR2 FNYEAQ (reference sequence). This CDR3 contains 15 residues. This CDR3 is CASSPRQGGTDTQYF. DNA for the CDR3: TGTGCTAGCAGCCCCCGACAGGGGGGCACAGATACGCAGTATTTT.

The V call is TRBV12-5, the J call TRBJ2-5; tentative D call: TRBD1 (6 bases). In germline, CDR1 is LGHNT, CDR2 FRNRAP. The CDR3 has 14 residues. V was cut by 5 bases and J by 5 bases, with 15 bases left in between. In DNA form, the CDR3 reads TGTGCTAGTGGTATCGGGACAAAATGGGAGACCCAGTACTTC. Amino acids: CASGIGTKWETQYF.

CDR3 residues: CASSHDGYSNQPQHF. The CDR3 DNA reads TGTGCCAGCTCTCACGACGGGTATAGCAATCAGCCCCAGCATTTT. This chain connects TRBV18 to TRBJ1-5; D gene uncertain. V dropped 6 bases and J dropped 0 bases, with 12 bases sitting between them. The CDR3 covers 15 residues. Germline CDR1 is KGHSH and CDR2 is LQKENI.

The chain joins TRBV28 to TRBJ1-2; a weak D match, TRBD1 (5 bases). Per germline, CDR1 MDHEN and CDR2 SYDVKM. The CDR3 has 14 residues. Trimming stripped 7 bases from V and 4 bases from J, with 16 bases between. In DNA form, the CDR3 reads TGTGCCAGCAAATTAGCGTACGGGGGCTATGGCTACACCTTC. Encoded protein: CASKLAYGGYGYTF.

This clone was seen a few times. The gene calls are TRBV11-2 and TRBJ1-1, with D unresolved. The V gene lost 4 bases and the J gene lost 13 bases, with 13 bases spanning the gap. CDR1 and CDR2 (germline): SGHAT, FQNNGV. The CDR3 has 11 amino acids. Here the CDR3 DNA reads TGTGCCAGCAGCTCGTCACCTTGGCTTTTCTTT. Translation: CASSSSPWLFF.

The gene calls are TRBV20-1 and TRBJ1-2; possible D gene TRBD1, 6 bases. Germline V gives CDR1 DFQATT, CDR2 SNEGSKA (reference sequence). This CDR3 has 10 amino acids. The V and J ends lost 4 bases and 6 bases respectively, with 6 bases between them. DNA for the CDR3: TGCAGTGCTAACAGGGATGGCTACACCTTC. Protein: CSANRDGYTF.

This clone occurred a few times. The V and J genes are TRBV27 and TRBJ2-1; D might be TRBD2 (7 bases). The CDR3 has 14 amino acids. Germline CDR1 is MNHEY and CDR2 is SMNVEV (reference sequence). Trimming cost V 5 bases and J 9 bases, with 17 bases left between them. CDR3 nucleotides: TGTGCCAGCAGTCCGGGGGGTTGGGGGGCTGAGCAGTTCTTC. Translation gives CASSPGGWGAEQFF.

This chain connects TRBV6-5 to TRBJ1-1, with TRBD1 as a possible D gene (5 bases). Trimming took 6 bases from V and 4 from J, leaving 9 bases between them. The CDR3 contains 12 residues. Germline V gene data show CDR1 as MNHEY and CDR2 as SVGAGI. CDR3 in DNA: TGTGCCAGCAGGAGGGGTTTCACTGAAGCTTTCTTT. It translates to CASRRGFTEAFF.

The chain recombines TRBV4-2 with TRBJ2-7; 8 bases map to TRBD2. Germline-derived CDR1 and CDR2 are LGHNA and YNFKEQ. The junction had 9 bases not matched to a gene; V was cut back by 0 bases and J by 5 bases. The CDR3 is made up of 16 amino acids. The CDR3 sequence: CASSQDLAGSLHEQYF. Written as DNA, the CDR3 is TGTGCCAGCAGCCAAGACTTAGCGGGGTCCCTCCACGAGCAGTACTTC.

The rearrangement links TRBV19 to TRBJ1-2; 7 positions match TRBD1. This CDR3 contains 13 residues. V lost 3 bases, J lost 6 bases, and 4 bases stayed unmatched. Germline values: CDR1 LNHDA, CDR2 SQIVND (reference sequence). CDR3 DNA sequence: TGTGCCAGTAGTATGGCGGACAGGCATGGCTACACCTTC. It is translated as CASSMADRHGYTF.

The rearrangement uses TRBV9 and TRBJ2-2; D ambiguous. The CDR3 totals 18 residues. Germline-derived CDR1 and CDR2 are SGDLS and YYNGEE. Trimming cost V 0 bases and J 0 bases, with 15 bases left between them. CDR3 nucleotides: TGTGCCAGCAGCGTAGAATCCTTGGCAGCAACGAACACCGGGGAGCTGTTTTTT. Translating gives CASSVESLAATNTGELFF.